Shown below are 14 T cell receptor beta chains from a single sample sequenced in a study of post-analysis software for immune sequencing data. Findings and limits, study-wide: Controls showed lower frequencies than patients for roughly 5 TRBV segments, and TRBV5-6, TRBV5-1 and TRBV20-1 were among these.

What these receptors recognize is not known. Presence of unique molecular identifiers characterized the TCR beta cDNA libraries. TCRdb re-derived calls from the PCR reads in MiXCR, one entry per CDR3 protein. The sample lists about 500,000 distinct CDR3 sequences, around 40% occurring once. What was sequenced was blood. Receptors were obtained from a girl between 10 and 17 years old with multiple sclerosis.

V is TRBV13 and J is TRBJ2-7, with 10 bases aligning to TRBD2. The DNA end favors TRBJ2-5, so the J call may be wrong. The CDR3 extends over 16 amino acids. Germline values: CDR1 PRHDT, CDR2 FYEKMQ (reference sequence). CDR3 in amino acids: CASSLGPAGGAETQYF. The CDR3 DNA sequence: TGTGCCAGCAGCTTGGGACCAGCGGGAGGGGCAGAGACCCAGTACTTC.

The chain uses TRBV2 and TRBJ2-1; 7 positions match TRBD1. This CDR3 has 14 amino acids. V lost 6 bases to trimming and J lost 8 bases; unmatched junction nucleotides: 10. The germline CDR1 and CDR2 sequences are SNHLY and FYNNEI. CDR3 bases: TGTGCCAGCAGGGACAGGCAGTTAGGGGATGAGCAGTTCTTC. Its protein is CASRDRQLGDEQFF.

The genes are TRBV4-3 and TRBJ1-1; TRBD1 might be the D (5 bases). V was pared by 4 bases and J by 4 bases, with 10 bases between. This CDR3 spans 13 amino acids. Germline loops: CDR1 LGHNA, CDR2 YSLEER. CDR3 sequence reads: CASSRRESTEAFF. For the CDR3, the DNA is TGCGCCAGCAGCCGCAGGGAGAGCACTGAAGCTTTCTTT.

The chain couples TRBV4-3 to TRBJ2-3; 7 nucleotides align to TRBD2. CDR1 and CDR2 (germline): LGHNA, YSLEER. With 3 bases clipped from V and 2 bases from J, the junction kept 11 bases outside the gene matches. The CDR3 is made up of 17 amino acids. CDR3 nucleotides: TGCGCCAGCAGCCACCTAAGGGGCCTAGCGGACACAGATACGCAGTATTTT. Its translation: CASSHLRGLADTDTQYF.

This rearrangement joins TRBV12-3 or TRBV12-4 to TRBJ1-5, with D maybe TRBD1 (5 bases). The CDR3 consists of 17 residues. V dropped 3 bases and J dropped 2 bases, with 17 bases sitting between them. The CDR3 is CASSFSGALGGNQPQHF. DNA of the CDR3: TGTGCCAGCAGTTTTTCCGGGGCCCTAGGCGGCAATCAGCCCCAGCATTTT.

The CDR3, as DNA: TGTGCCAGCAGTTCCACCAGGGTGTTGCAGCCCCAGCATTTT. Protein product: CASSSTRVLQPQHF. The chain is built from TRBV28 and TRBJ1-5; D might be TRBD1 (5 bases). The CDR3 is 14 residues long. Germline V gives CDR1 MDHEN, CDR2 SYDVKM. Trimming stripped 4 bases from V and 7 bases from J, with 14 bases between.

The V call is TRBV12-3 or TRBV12-4, the J call TRBJ1-1, with 7 bases matching TRBD1. Trimming at V came to 6 bases and at J to 1 base, leaving 8 bases not matched to a gene. This CDR3 has 15 amino acids. The CDR3 DNA is TGTGCCAGCAGACGGAGACAGGGCTCGAACACTGAAGCTTTCTTT. This translates into CASRRRQGSNTEAFF.

Only a few counts were recorded for this clonotype. This chain connects TRBV29-1 to TRBJ1-1; D is possibly TRBD1 (5 bases). The CDR3 is made up of 14 amino acids. With 7 bases removed from V and 1 base from J, the gap between germline ends came to 16 bases. Germline lookup yields CDR1 SQVTM and CDR2 ANQGSEA. The CDR3 DNA sequence: TGCAGCGCCCAACTAGGGACTGCGAACACTGAAGCTTTCTTT. It specifies CSAQLGTANTEAFF.

The genes are TRBV5-1 and TRBJ2-7; D possibly corresponds to TRBD1 (6 bases). Germline V gives CDR1 SGHRS, CDR2 YFSETQ. The V end was cut by 4 bases, the J end by 4 bases, with 12 bases between. There are 13 residues in the CDR3. The CDR3 coding sequence is TGCGCCAGCAGCGTAAGGACAGCTTACGAGCAGTACTTC. This sequence encodes CASSVRTAYEQYF.

This chain links TRBV4-1 with TRBJ2-5; D could derive from TRBD1 or TRBD2 (5 bases each). V was shortened by 0 bases and J by 1 base, with 21 bases between the two germline ends. This CDR3 contains 19 residues. Germline V CDR1 and CDR2: MGHRA, YSYEKL. The CDR3 DNA sequence: TGCGCCAGCAGCCAAGATTATTTGGTGGGGACGCTGGTCCAAGAGACCCAGTACTTC. Its translation: CASSQDYLVGTLVQETQYF.

This clonotype was observed a handful of times. The V gene is TRBV12-3 or TRBV12-4, the J gene TRBJ1-5, with TRBD1 as a possible D gene (6 bases). Trimming took off 9 bases at V and 3 bases at J, with 18 bases between the two ends. The CDR3 runs 15 residues. Written as DNA, the CDR3 is TGTGCCAGTAGTCTGGACAGCTTAGCCAATCAGCCCCAGCATTTT. Protein sequence: CASSLDSLANQPQHF.

The chain is built from TRBV7-2 and TRBJ2-3; 9 nucleotides line up with TRBD2. The V segment lost 0 bases and the J segment 9 bases; nucleotides outside the gene matches: 7. CDR1 is SGHTA, CDR2 FQGNSA, per germline. The CDR3 covers 15 residues. The DNA of the CDR3 is TGTGCCAGCAGCTTAGCGCTAGCGGGAATAGTGACGCAGTATTTT. This gives the protein CASSLALAGIVTQYF. The entire variable domain, with the rest obtained from reference TRBV7-2 and TRBJ2-3, is as follows: GAGVSQSPSNKVTEKGKDVELRCDPISGHTALYWYRQSLGQGLEFLIYFQGNSAPDKSGLPSDRFSAERTGGSVSTLTIQRTQQEDSAVYLCASSLALAGIVTQYFGPGTRLTVL.

This clonotype was picked up one time. This chain links TRBV29-1 with TRBJ1-4, with D perhaps TRBD1 (6 bases). With 0 bases removed from V and 8 bases from J, the gap between germline ends came to 13 bases. Germline CDR1 is SQVTM and CDR2 is ANQGSEA. The CDR3 has 14 amino acids. The CDR3 nucleotides read TGCAGCGTTGAAGATCGGGCAGGGGACGAAAAACTGTTTTTT. This translates into CSVEDRAGDEKLFF.

This clonotype was counted only a few times. V is TRBV4-1 and J is TRBJ2-7, with D unresolved. The V gene's germline CDR1 is MGHRA and CDR2 YSYEKL. The CDR3 sequence is 16 residues long. Deletions cut 0 bases from V and 0 bases from J, with 12 bases between. CDR3 nucleotide sequence: TGCGCCAGCAGCCAAGATGAGACGGCCAGCTCCTACGAGCAGTACTTC. This codes for CASSQDETASSYEQYF.